The 16 T cell receptor beta chains presented below share a single source sample, sequenced in a study of blood T cell repertoires in COVID-19. Generated by immunoSEQ multiplex PCR, the TCRdb table keeps only in-frame clones and is missing some. The data show around 260,000 clones, more than 80% seen once. The sequenced sample consisted of PBMCs or T cells enriched from blood (not recorded which). The receptor set was obtained from a woman aged 25-40 years who had recovered from COVID-19.

This sequence joins TRBV2 and TRBJ1-5; 8 nucleotides agree with TRBD1. CDR1 SNHLY and CDR2 FYNNEI come from the germline V gene. Trimming at V came to 5 bases and at J to 2 bases, leaving 2 bases not matched to a gene. This CDR3 region has 14 residues. The CDR3 sequence: CASSMTGGNQPQHF. The CDR3 nucleotides are TGTGCCAGCAGTATGACAGGGGGCAATCAGCCCCAGCATTTT.

This chain connects TRBV9 to TRBJ2-3; a possible D gene is TRBD1 (5 bases). V was shortened by 0 bases and J by 3 bases, with 8 bases between the two germline ends. CDR3 length: 14 amino acids. The V gene's germline CDR1 is SGDLS and CDR2 YYNGEE. Here the CDR3 reads CASSVDRGTDTQYF. The DNA of the CDR3 is TGTGCCAGCAGCGTAGATAGGGGTACAGATACGCAGTATTTT.

V and J are TRBV27 and TRBJ2-6; D is unclear. Germline V gene lookup returns CDR1 MNHEY and CDR2 SMNVEV (reference sequence). The CDR3 spans 12 residues. The V end lost 10 bases, the J end lost 0 bases, and 4 bases lay between the germline ends. This CDR3 reads CATNSGANVLTF. CDR3 DNA: TGTGCCACCAACTCTGGGGCCAACGTCCTGACTTTC.

This clone was detected once. V is TRBV4-3 and J is TRBJ2-7; 9 nucleotides line up with TRBD2. Germline loops: CDR1 LGHNA, CDR2 YSLEER. The trim removed 1 base at V and 4 bases at J, leaving 5 bases unmatched. The CDR3 is made up of 15 amino acids. The CDR3 DNA follows: TGCGCCAGCAGCCAAGTTCTAGCGGGAAGTTACGAGCAGTACTTC. Translated, it gives CASSQVLAGSYEQYF.

This chain connects TRBV7-2 to TRBJ2-5; D is uncertain. This CDR3 is built from 13 residues. The germline V gene encodes CDR1 SGHTA and CDR2 FQGNSA. The V gene lost 2 bases and the J gene lost 2 bases, with 6 bases spanning the gap. The CDR3 loop reads CASSLLKQETQYF. CDR3 DNA: TGTGCCAGCAGCTTATTAAAACAAGAGACCCAGTACTTC.

The chain joins TRBV19 to TRBJ1-1; TRBD1 might be the D (5 bases). The V end was cut by 9 bases, the J end by 8 bases, with 19 bases between. The germline V gene encodes CDR1 LNHDA and CDR2 SQIVND (reference sequence). This CDR3 contains 13 residues. Written as DNA, the CDR3 is TGTGCCAGCAAGTATAGGCCCCCAGGGGAAGCTTTCTTT. Encoded protein: CASKYRPPGEAFF.

The genes are TRBV28 and TRBJ2-3; D perhaps matches TRBD2 (6 bases). The V gene's germline CDR1 is MDHEN and CDR2 SYDVKM. This CDR3 spans 15 amino acids. V was trimmed by 4 bases and J by 6 bases, leaving 17 bases between them. The CDR3 DNA follows: TGTGCCAGCAGTTCCGTGGAGGGAGTTTTGGATACGCAGTATTTT. Protein sequence: CASSSVEGVLDTQYF. Full variable domain (missing parts from reference TRBV28 and TRBJ2-3): DVKVTQSSRYLVKRTGEKVFLECVQDMDHENMFWYRQDPGLGLRLIYFSYDVKMKEKGDIPEGYSVSREKKERFSLILESASTNQTSMYLCASSSVEGVLDTQYFGPGTRLTVL.

The chain carries TRBV5-1 and TRBJ2-1, with TRBD2 identical over 14 bases. The CDR3 covers 16 residues. CDR1 SGHRS and CDR2 YFSETQ come from the germline V gene. J was trimmed by 9 bases and V by 3 bases; bases with no gene match: 8. The DNA of the CDR3 is TGCGCCAGCAGCTCCGGGACTAGCGGGAGTGACGGTGAGCAGTTCTTC. Translating gives CASSSGTSGSDGEQFF.

This clone came up once. The gene calls are TRBV30 and TRBJ1-6; no clear D gene. Trimming stripped 5 bases from V and 5 bases from J, with 7 bases between. This CDR3 has 12 amino acids. Germline loops: CDR1 GTSNPN, CDR2 SVGIG (reference sequence). As DNA, the CDR3 is TGTGCCTGGGCCCTCCATAATTCACCCCTCCACTTT. Protein sequence: CAWALHNSPLHF.

The chain couples TRBV7-2 to TRBJ2-1; 7 bases match TRBD1. Germline lookup yields CDR1 SGHTA and CDR2 FQGNSA. The length of the CDR3 is 16 residues. V was pared by 4 bases and J by 3 bases, with 9 bases of the junction left unmatched. DNA of the CDR3: TGTGCCAGCAGCTCAAACAGGGGCCCAAGCTACAATGAGCAGTTCTTC. It codes for CASSSNRGPSYNEQFF.

V and J are TRBV5-1 and TRBJ2-5; 7 nucleotides agree with TRBD2. Germline assignment: CDR1 SGHRS and CDR2 YFSETQ. This CDR3 has 16 residues. J lost 4 bases, V lost 2 bases, and 11 bases had no gene match. The CDR3 is CASSLIAGAGRETQYF. CDR3 DNA: TGCGCCAGCAGCTTAATTGCGGGAGCAGGGAGAGAGACCCAGTACTTC.

The rearrangement links TRBV2 to TRBJ2-7, with 7 bases that match TRBD2. CDR1 is SNHLY and CDR2 is FYNNEI in the germline V gene. J gave up 7 bases and V 1 base, and 7 bases lay outside the gene matches. The CDR3 has 14 amino acids. CDR3 in amino acids: CASSEGWGGREQYF. CDR3 sequence (DNA): TGTGCCAGCAGTGAAGGCTGGGGGGGAAGAGAGCAGTACTTC.

The CDR3 bases are TGTGCCAGCAGTCTCCCCACAGGGTTCGATGAGCAGTTCTTC. The encoded protein is CASSLPTGFDEQFF. This rearrangement joins TRBV28 to TRBJ2-1; D perhaps matches TRBD1 (6 bases). Germline V gene sequence: CDR1 MDHEN, CDR2 SYDVKM. The germline V and J ends were trimmed by 5 bases and 8 bases, with 16 bases remaining between them. The CDR3 spans 14 residues.

The V and J genes are TRBV20-1 and TRBJ1-5; D uncertain. Germline CDR1 reads DFQATT; CDR2 reads SNEGSKA (reference sequence). CDR3 length equals 12 residues. V gave up 3 bases and J gave up 3 bases, with 6 bases separating them. Here the CDR3 reads CSASVINQPQHF. The CDR3 bases are TGCAGTGCTAGTGTTATCAATCAGCCCCAGCATTTT.

The V and J genes are TRBV18 and TRBJ2-1, with a weak D call TRBD2 (6 bases). Trimming pared 3 bases from V and 1 base from J, leaving 19 bases between. The germline V gene encodes CDR1 KGHSH and CDR2 LQKENI. This CDR3 has 18 amino acids. The CDR3 here is CASSPGVAAGLSYNEQFF. The CDR3 DNA reads as TGTGCCAGCTCACCCGGGGTAGCGGCGGGACTTTCCTACAATGAGCAGTTCTTC.

The genes are TRBV29-1 and TRBJ2-7, with 9 bases fitting TRBD1. Germline CDR1 SQVTM, CDR2 ANQGSEA. V was clipped by 4 bases and J by 2 bases; unmatched bases: 6. The CDR3 is 14 amino acids. The CDR3, as DNA: TGCAGCGTTGCACTTCGACAGGGGGCCTACGAGCAGTACTTC. This sequence encodes CSVALRQGAYEQYF.